The 22 T cell receptor beta chains in this list originate from one sample, sequenced in a study of human T cells and chemical hapten exposure. The sample's time point: patch test 1, 2 weeks after DPC sensitization. Treatment defined: therapeutic diphenylcyclopropenone sensitization with weekly scalp DPC. TCRdb ran MiXCR on the RACE reads and lists one entry per CDR3 protein. Found here are about 110,000 distinct CDR3 sequences, approximately 10% of them singletons; the top ten hold under 4.5%. Sequenced material: whole blood, taken in connection with sensitization to the hapten diphenylcyclopropenone (DPC). All receptors derive from a woman between 40 and 55 years old with alopecia areata. Some clones in this sample may be carry-over from other donors' samples.

In its sample, this clonotype was seen many times. The rearrangement uses TRBV10-3 and TRBJ1-2, with 7 bases that match TRBD1. This CDR3 has 14 amino acids. CDR1 is ENHRY and CDR2 is SYGVKD in the germline V gene. The V segment lost 7 bases and the J segment 0 bases; nucleotides outside the gene matches: 5. The CDR3 DNA sequence: TGTGCCATCAAGCAGGGGGTGGCTAACTATGGCTACACCTTC. It specifies CAIKQGVANYGYTF.

The chain uses TRBV2 and TRBJ1-1, with D hard to call. This CDR3 has 15 residues. The V end lost 6 bases, the J end lost 1 base, and 15 bases lay between the germline ends. CDR1 is SNHLY, CDR2 FYNNEI, per germline. The CDR3 is CASRPLLSGNTEAFF. Written as DNA, the CDR3 is TGTGCCAGCAGGCCCCTTTTATCTGGGAACACTGAAGCTTTCTTT.

This clonotype has at least ten counts. The rearrangement uses TRBV25-1 and TRBJ2-1; weak D call: TRBD1 (6 bases). With 4 bases removed from V and 4 bases from J, the gap between germline ends came to 11 bases. Looked up from germline, CDR1 is MGHDK and CDR2 is SYGVNS. The CDR3 loop spans 14 amino acids. The DNA for the CDR3 is TGTGCCAGCAGTGGTGACAGGCTATACAATGAGCAGTTCTTC. As protein: CASSGDRLYNEQFF. The whole variable domain, filled in from reference TRBV25-1 and TRBJ2-1, reads EADIYQTPRYLVIGTGKKITLECSQTMGHDKMYWYQQDPGMELHLIHYSYGVNSTEKGDLSSESTVSRIRTEHFPLTLESARPSHTSQYLCASSGDRLYNEQFFGPGTRLTVL.

The chain is built from TRBV5-1 and TRBJ2-7; possibly TRBD2 for D (6 bases). The CDR3 extends over 14 amino acids. V was pared by 4 bases and J by 2 bases, with 13 bases between. CDR1 SGHRS and CDR2 YFSETQ come from the germline V gene. The CDR3 nucleotides read TGCGCCAGCAGCCAAGATAGCGGAGCCTACGAGCAGTACTTC. Translated: CASSQDSGAYEQYF. The full variable domain, completed using reference TRBV5-1 and TRBJ2-7, is KAGVTQTPRYLIKTRGQQVTLSCSPISGHRSVSWYQQTPGQGLQFLFEYFSETQRNKGNFPGRFSGRQFSNSRSEMNVSTLELGDSALYLCASSQDSGAYEQYFGPGTRLTVT.

The sample holds a few counts of this clonotype. The chain employs TRBV7-2 and TRBJ1-5; no clear D gene. Germline assignment: CDR1 SGHTA and CDR2 FQGNSA. This CDR3 has 12 amino acids. The V end lost 8 bases, the J end lost 6 bases, and 11 bases lay between the germline ends. CDR3 loop: CASVRDGQPQHF. The CDR3 DNA is TGTGCCAGCGTGCGAGACGGTCAGCCCCAGCATTTT.

This clonotype has only a few counts. The J gene is TRBJ1-2, the V gene TRBV9; D uncertain. V lost 0 bases to trimming and J lost 4 bases, with 10 bases between them. The CDR3 sequence is 14 residues long. Germline V gene sequence: CDR1 SGDLS, CDR2 YYNGEE. CDR3 nucleotide sequence: TGTGCCAGCAGCGTAGGGATCGGAAGCTATGGCTACACCTTC. It translates to CASSVGIGSYGYTF.

This clonotype was observed at least ten times. The V and J genes are TRBV6-5 and TRBJ2-5; D perhaps matches TRBD2 (7 bases). CDR3 size: 18 residues. The V gene's germline CDR1 is MNHEY and CDR2 SVGAGI. The V and J ends lost 7 bases and 2 bases respectively, with 26 bases between them. CDR3 region: CASNPIGGGQENQETQYF. The CDR3 coding sequence is TGTGCCAGCAATCCTATAGGGGGGGGGCAGGAGAATCAAGAGACCCAGTACTTC.

This clonotype was seen a handful of times. The chain has TRBV20-1 and TRBJ1-3; D is ambiguous. Germline V lookup: CDR1 DFQATT, CDR2 SNEGSKA (reference sequence). This CDR3 has 12 amino acids. Trimming cost V 4 bases and J 2 bases, with 6 bases left between them. The CDR3 sequence is CSAIGPGNTIYF. CDR3 nucleotides: TGCAGTGCTATTGGACCTGGAAACACCATATATTTT.

This clonotype came up many times. The CDR3: CASTVGAQLSISGANVLTF. The CDR3 DNA is TGTGCCAGCACCGTAGGAGCCCAGCTGTCGATCTCTGGGGCCAACGTCCTGACTTTC. The chain is built from TRBV28 and TRBJ2-6; D unresolved. CDR1 and CDR2 from the germline V gene are MDHEN and SYDVKM. CDR3 length: 19 amino acids. Trimming removed 7 bases at V and 0 bases at J, with 22 bases between.

This clonotype was observed a handful of times. The rearrangement uses TRBV10-3 and TRBJ2-1, with D uncertain. From germline, CDR1 is ENHRY and CDR2 SYGVKD. V dropped 2 bases and J dropped 0 bases, with 8 bases sitting between them. The length of the CDR3 is 15 residues. The CDR3 protein is CAISEQRVSYNEQFF. The CDR3 DNA sequence: TGTGCCATCAGTGAGCAACGGGTCTCCTACAATGAGCAGTTCTTC.

This clonotype was picked up a small number of times. CDR3 region: CASSYEWTRREQYF. The CDR3 nucleotides are TGTGCCAGCAGTTACGAGTGGACCCGCCGGGAGCAGTACTTC. The rearrangement links TRBV6-5 to TRBJ2-7; D is unclear. Per germline, CDR1 MNHEY and CDR2 SVGAGI. The CDR3 contains 14 residues. V lost 2 bases and J 7 bases, leaving 15 bases between the germline ends.

This clonotype was recorded at least ten times. The rearrangement links TRBV27 to TRBJ1-1, with no clear D. V lost 3 bases, J lost 1 base, and 6 bases lay in between. CDR1 is MNHEY, CDR2 SMNVEV, per germline (reference sequence). The CDR3 extends over 13 amino acids. The CDR3 spells CASSFGTNTEAFF. In DNA, the CDR3 is TGTGCCAGCAGTTTCGGAACGAACACTGAAGCTTTCTTT.

This clonotype came up many times. This chain links TRBV11-2 with TRBJ2-1; 8 bases agree with TRBD2. Germline V CDR1 and CDR2: SGHAT, FQNNGV. The CDR3 covers 15 residues. J was trimmed by 10 bases and V by 1 base; bases with no gene match: 9. This chain's CDR3 is CASSLAGGPQSEQFF. DNA for the CDR3: TGTGCCAGCAGCTTAGCGGGAGGGCCGCAGAGCGAGCAGTTCTTC.

In regard to this clonotype: One end of the junction fails to match germline, which may point to a read error. The rearrangement links TRBV28 to TRBJ2-2, with 7 bases that match TRBD1. Germline V gene lookup returns CDR1 MDHEN and CDR2 SYDVKM. This CDR3 is built from 15 residues. The CDR3 region has the DNA TGTGCCAGCAGTCTATGGACAGGAAACACCGGGGAGCTGTTTTTT. Residues: CASSLWTGNTGELFF.

This chain links TRBV4-2 with TRBJ1-2; no firm D call. Trimming left V 0 bases short and J 7 bases short, with 15 bases between. The length of the CDR3 is 15 residues. CDR1 is LGHNA, CDR2 YNFKEQ, per germline. The CDR3 region has the DNA TGTGCCAGCAGCCAAGATCTTACATGGTTTATTGGCTACACCTTC. Translating it yields CASSQDLTWFIGYTF.

This clonotype has at least ten counts. An end of the junction does not agree with germline; a read error may underlie this. As DNA, the CDR3 is TGTGCTAGTGTTTTGGCCTCCGGGAGACCGAACACTGAAGCTTTCTTT. Translating it yields CASVLASGRPNTEAFF. The rearrangement joins TRBV12-5 to TRBJ1-1, with D unclear. Germline assignment: CDR1 LGHNT and CDR2 FRNRAP. This CDR3 comprises 16 residues.

The V gene is TRBV4-1, the J gene TRBJ2-7; D is ambiguous. V gave up 0 bases and J gave up 0 bases, with 6 bases separating them. The CDR3 runs 14 residues. Germline V gives CDR1 MGHRA, CDR2 YSYEKL. This chain's CDR3 is CASSQEASSYEQYF. The CDR3 DNA reads as TGCGCCAGCAGCCAAGAGGCATCCTCCTACGAGCAGTACTTC.

Many counts were recorded for this clonotype. This chain joins TRBV20-1 and TRBJ2-1, with 16 bases aligning to TRBD2. This CDR3 region has 16 residues. Germline V gives CDR1 DFQATT, CDR2 SNEGSKA (reference sequence). V shed 0 bases, J shed 11 bases, and the junction held 7 bases outside the gene matches. The DNA of the CDR3 is TGCAGTGCTAGAGATTCCGGGACTAGCGGGAGGGGAAAGCAGTTCTTC. Amino acid sequence: CSARDSGTSGRGKQFF.

The rearrangement joins TRBV6-2 or TRBV6-3 to TRBJ2-4; maybe TRBD1 (6 bases). Trimming took 4 bases from V and 5 from J, leaving 9 bases between them. The CDR3 is made up of 13 amino acids. CDR1 is MNHEY, CDR2 SVGEGT, per germline. CDR3 bases: TGTGCCAGCAGTTGGGGACACCAAAACATTCAGTACTTC. Protein sequence: CASSWGHQNIQYF.

The gene calls are TRBV29-1 and TRBJ1-2; a weak D match, TRBD1 (6 bases). This CDR3 region has 14 residues. Germline V CDR1 and CDR2: SQVTM, ANQGSEA. V lost 0 bases, J lost 3 bases, and 11 bases lay in between. The CDR3 spells CSVEEGGTHYGYTF. The CDR3 DNA is TGCAGCGTTGAAGAAGGGGGGACACACTATGGCTACACCTTC.

The sample holds a few counts of this clonotype. V usage is TRBV7-2 and J usage is TRBJ2-5; 10 nucleotides align to TRBD2. V trimming: 2 bases; J trimming: 5 bases; junction bases outside the gene matches: 11. Germline CDR1 and CDR2: SGHTA and FQGNSA. This CDR3 contains 17 residues. Written as DNA, the CDR3 is TGTGCCAGCAGCTTAAAACTAGCGGGGAGCTTGCGGGAGACCCAGTACTTC. Its translation is CASSLKLAGSLRETQYF.

The V and J genes are TRBV6-6 and TRBJ2-5; no clear D gene. Trimming took 0 bases from V and 1 from J, leaving 9 bases between them. This CDR3 contains 15 residues. Germline assignment: CDR1 MNHNY and CDR2 SVGAGI (reference sequence). The CDR3 spells CASSYSQRTQETQYF. The CDR3 DNA reads as TGTGCCAGCAGTTACTCGCAGAGAACCCAAGAGACCCAGTACTTC.